This T cell receptor (beta chain) was captured in a study of cytomegalovirus exposure and HLA in healthy donors. Researchers ran the PCR with 60 Vbeta and 13 Jbeta primers. Repertoires were generated with immunoSEQ multiplex PCR, while TCRdb's copy carries only in-frame clones and drops some. In the table there are tens of thousands of clones, 65% to 85% of which are singletons. General study findings and limits: TCR beta V segments were, for the most part, productive about 87% or about 30% of the time in an earlier analysis. In all likelihood, a cluster of highly shared sequence variants was a sequencing artifact. Information on immune exposure was restricted to one variable (CMV serostatus).

Germline assignment: CDR1 SGHDN and CDR2 FVKESK. V shed 1 base, J shed 4 bases, and the junction held 6 bases outside the gene matches. CDR3 size: 16 residues. On this clone: Antigen specificity is unknown.

This receptor was taken from a man in his fifties or sixties in good health and CMV-seropositive. The rearrangement uses TRBV14 and TRBJ2-1; 8 positions match TRBD1. The sequenced sample consisted of PBMCs. This chain's CDR3 is CASSQVRTGGYNEQFF. In nucleotides, the CDR3 is TGTGCCAGCAGCCAAGTTCGTACAGGGGGTTACAATGAGCAGTTCTTC.